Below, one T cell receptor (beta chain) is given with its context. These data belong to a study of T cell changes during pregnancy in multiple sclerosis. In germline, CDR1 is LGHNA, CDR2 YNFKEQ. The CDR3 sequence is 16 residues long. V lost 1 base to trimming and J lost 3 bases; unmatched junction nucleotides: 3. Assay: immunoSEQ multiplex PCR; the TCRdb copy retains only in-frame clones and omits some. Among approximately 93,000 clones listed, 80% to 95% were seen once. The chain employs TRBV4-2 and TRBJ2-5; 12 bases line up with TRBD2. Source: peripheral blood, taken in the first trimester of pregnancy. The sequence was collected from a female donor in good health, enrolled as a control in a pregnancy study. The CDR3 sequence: CASSQASGGAEETQYF. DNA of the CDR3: TGTGCCAGCAGCCAAGCTAGCGGGGGGGCTGAAGAGACCCAGTACTTC.